A single sample gave rise to the 4 T cell receptor beta chains below, sequenced in a study of T cells after somatic rescue of genetic block. The protocol was immunoSEQ multiplex PCR, while the TCRdb copy is restricted to in-frame clones and leaves out a portion. Of roughly 65,000 clones in the sample, about nine tenths are singletons; the top ten hold about 3%. Sequenced input: peripheral blood mononuclear cells (PBMCs). Source of these receptors: a man aged 40-50 years.

V gene TRBV11-2 combines with J gene TRBJ1-6; the D gene is possibly TRBD1 (6 bases). The CDR3 spans 18 residues. V lost 0 bases, J lost 6 bases, and 18 bases lay in between. The germline CDR1 and CDR2 sequences are SGHAT and FQNNGV. The DNA for the CDR3 is TGTGCCAGCAGCTTAGATGACAGGATGGGAGTCCTTAATTCACCCCTCCACTTT. The encoded protein is CASSLDDRMGVLNSPLHF.

This sequence joins TRBV5-6 and TRBJ2-5; no reliable D call. V lost 3 bases, J lost 0 bases, and 6 bases lay in between. CDR1 SGHDT and CDR2 YYEEEE come from the germline V gene. This CDR3 has 13 residues. CDR3 residues: CASSSGYQETQYF. The CDR3 DNA sequence: TGTGCCAGCAGCTCTGGATACCAAGAGACCCAGTACTTC.

The genes are TRBV7-9 and TRBJ1-2, with D possibly TRBD1 on 6 matching bases. Trimming removed 5 bases from V and 3 bases from J, with 16 bases in between. CDR3 length equals 15 residues. The germline CDR1 and CDR2 sequences are SEHNR and FQNEAQ (reference sequence). The CDR3 is CASSPDQTGYYGYTF. CDR3 coding DNA: TGTGCCAGCAGCCCTGACCAGACAGGCTACTATGGCTACACCTTC.

V usage is TRBV5-5 and J usage is TRBJ1-2; D might be TRBD1 (6 bases). Germline loops: CDR1 SGHKS, CDR2 YYEKEE (reference sequence). The CDR3 length is 13 residues. With 7 bases removed from V and 3 bases from J, the gap between germline ends came to 13 bases. CDR3 sequence reads: CASHLGGDYGYTF. The CDR3 nucleotides read TGTGCCAGCCACTTGGGGGGCGACTATGGCTACACCTTC. The complete variable domain, with remaining parts taken from reference TRBV5-5 and TRBJ1-2, reads DAGVTQSPTHLIKTRGQQVTLRCSPISGHKSVSWYQQVLGQGPQFIFQYYEKEERGRGNFPDRFSARQFPNYSSELNVNALLLGDSALYLCASHLGGDYGYTFGSGTRLTVV.